The clone carrying this T cell receptor (beta chain) came up many times. Its target is unknown. The data stem from a study of T-cell reconstitution after alpha-beta-depleted transplantation in children. General observations from the study: Several hundred graft clones that had expanded were reportedly the source of alpha-beta T cells about two months after transplant.

Construction of the TCRbeta library involved unique molecular identifiers. TCRdb analysed the PCR reads with MiXCR anew, one entry per CDR3 protein. The repertoire holds roughly 160,000 distinct CDR3 sequences, with around 10% as singletons. The material sequenced was PBMCs, taken before TCRalphabeta/CD19-depleted stem cell transplant. The source of this sequence is a boy aged 2 to 9 with acute myeloid leukemia, due to receive a stem cell transplant.

CDR3 DNA sequence: TGCAGCGTTGAAGATGACGACAGTAACTATGGCTACACCTTC. Translating it yields CSVEDDDSNYGYTF. This rearrangement joins TRBV29-1 to TRBJ1-2; D is possibly TRBD1 (5 bases). V was cut by 0 bases and J by 1 base, with 9 bases left in between. Germline V CDR1 and CDR2: SQVTM, ANQGSEA. CDR3 length: 14 residues.